The rows below give T cell receptor beta chains drawn from one sample of a study of cytomegalovirus exposure and HLA in healthy donors. Sequencing used immunoSEQ multiplex PCR; TCRdb keeps in-frame clones, though not all of them. This sample's table reports some 72,000 clones. The sequencing input was PBMCs. The source is a man aged 25 to 45 in good health and CMV-seronegative. Both conserved end residues are part of each CDR3. The D gene is left open where the match is weak.

D gene | J gene | V gene | CDR3 protein
. | TRBJ1-5 | TRBV15 | CATSRDQGYQPQHF
TRBD1 | TRBJ2-2 | TRBV7-9 | CASSTPDRGRLNTGELFF
TRBD1 | TRBJ2-2 | TRBV7-9 | CASSTTGTVNTGELFF
. | TRBJ2-1 | TRBV5-1 | CASSSLYVNEQFF
TRBD2 | TRBJ2-1 | TRBV4-1 | CASSHKISRGVPYNEQFF
. | TRBJ1-1 | TRBV5-1 | CASSLGIRTEAFF
TRBD1 | TRBJ1-2 | TRBV11-2 | CASSSPRGGQGQPNYGYTF
. | TRBJ1-6 | TRBV5-4 | CASTIDRLESPLHF
. | TRBJ2-7 | TRBV15 | CATSRGDGTYEQYF
. | TRBJ2-3 | TRBV11-3 | CASSSDTFTDTQYF
. | TRBJ1-1 | TRBV5-1 | CASSLGGRLNTEAFF
TRBD1 | TRBJ1-2 | TRBV2 | CASGWDRGGYTF
. | TRBJ1-1 | TRBV18 | CASSPLGGSQTEAFF
. | TRBJ1-1 | TRBV7-9 | CASSSYRELNTEAFF
TRBD2 | TRBJ2-2 | TRBV6-1 | CASSEETSGNTGELFF
. | TRBJ2-5 | TRBV5-1 | CASSLGGAGTETQYF
TRBD1 | TRBJ2-7 | TRBV7-3 | CASSLTWDRVSSESSYEQYF
. | TRBJ2-1 | TRBV6-5 | CASSSPARDEYNEQFF
TRBD1 | TRBJ1-4 | TRBV25-1 | CASSLGTGGYEKLFF
. | TRBJ2-7 | TRBV4-1 | CASSQGHISSYEQYF
TRBD1 | TRBJ1-2 | TRBV2 | CASSVGQALYGYTF
. | TRBJ2-7 | TRBV5-1 | CASSLTAGVFYEQYF
. | TRBJ1-3 | TRBV7-6 | CASSLFAHGGNTIYF
TRBD1 | TRBJ2-7 | TRBV7-8 | CASSTIAWTGVYEQYF
. | TRBJ1-5 | TRBV10-1 | CASSVRVYSNQPQHF
TRBD1 | TRBJ2-5 | TRBV4-3 | CASSQDGQGTQYF
. | TRBJ2-7 | TRBV9 | CASSEGITSYEQYF
. | TRBJ2-5 | TRBV5-1 | CASSLSGEETQYF
. | TRBJ2-7 | TRBV19 | CASSLSQAYEQYF
TRBD1 | TRBJ2-7 | TRBV29-1 | CSVQTGTGSYEQYF
. | TRBJ1-1 | TRBV6-1 | CASSEKGDGAVEAFF
. | TRBJ1-5 | TRBV4-3 | CASSQESRQEDSNQPQHF
TRBD1 | TRBJ1-1 | TRBV5-1 | CASSLAGTDEAFF
. | TRBJ2-5 | TRBV29-1 | CSVGGVETQYF
. | TRBJ2-7 | TRBV6-1 | CASSEAIAYEQYF